Listed below are T cell receptor beta chains from one sample, sequenced in a study of blood T cell repertoires in COVID-19. Libraries were prepared by immunoSEQ multiplex PCR; TCRdb keeps only in-frame clonotypes and omits some of them. The sample holds under 140,000 clones, 70% to 90% seen once. Sequences were obtained from peripheral blood. These TCRs come from a human donor in a cohort sampled during active COVID-19. Both conserved end residues are part of each CDR3. Fields, in order: D gene, J gene, clone size, V gene, CDR3 protein, CDR3 DNA. A D gene is named only where the DNA matches it firmly. Clone size is given for some rows only: seen once, a few or many times, or a class if the clone is expanded.

d_call: TRBD1
j_call: TRBJ1-2
clone_size: NA
v_call: TRBV12-3/TRBV12-4
cdr3_aa: CASSDRGDYGYTF
cdr3_nt: TGTGCCAGCAGTGACAGGGGGGACTATGGCTACACCTTC

d_call: TRBD1
j_call: TRBJ1-1
clone_size: NA
v_call: TRBV7-3
cdr3_aa: CASSYDRVSTEAFF
cdr3_nt: TGTGCCAGCAGCTACGACAGGGTTTCCACTGAAGCTTTCTTT

d_call: TRBD2
j_call: TRBJ2-1
clone_size: NA
v_call: TRBV20-1
cdr3_aa: CSASSPGTSDHNEQFF
cdr3_nt: TGCAGTGCTAGTAGTCCCGGGACTAGCGACCACAATGAGCAGTTCTTC

d_call: NA
j_call: TRBJ2-3
clone_size: NA
v_call: TRBV2
cdr3_aa: CASSELPGHHSPTDTQYF
cdr3_nt: TGTGCCAGCAGTGAACTCCCGGGACACCACTCACCCACAGATACGCAGTATTTT

d_call: TRBD1
j_call: TRBJ1-1
clone_size: NA
v_call: TRBV29-1
cdr3_aa: CSVGQGVGYTEAFF
cdr3_nt: TGCAGCGTGGGACAGGGGGTGGGATACACTGAAGCTTTCTTT

d_call: NA
j_call: TRBJ2-1
clone_size: NA
v_call: TRBV4-3
cdr3_aa: CASSPGGRSNEQFF
cdr3_nt: TGCGCCAGCAGCCCGGGGGGCAGGAGTAATGAGCAGTTCTTC

d_call: NA
j_call: TRBJ1-3
clone_size: NA
v_call: TRBV7-9
cdr3_aa: CASSPRLRSGNTIYF
cdr3_nt: TGTGCCAGCAGCCCCCGTCTGAGGTCGGGAAACACCATATATTTT

d_call: NA
j_call: TRBJ2-1
clone_size: NA
v_call: TRBV24-1
cdr3_aa: CATSDLERAYNEQFF
cdr3_nt: TGTGCCACCAGTGATTTAGAGAGAGCCTACAATGAGCAGTTCTTC

d_call: NA
j_call: TRBJ2-3
clone_size: NA
v_call: TRBV11-3
cdr3_aa: CASSLESGSSDTQYF
cdr3_nt: TGTGCCAGCAGCTTAGAATCGGGATCTTCAGATACGCAGTATTTT

d_call: TRBD1
j_call: TRBJ2-5
clone_size: NA
v_call: TRBV5-1
cdr3_aa: CASRGNSGDREETQYF
cdr3_nt: TGCGCCAGCCGAGGCAATTCCGGTGACAGGGAAGAGACCCAGTACTTC

d_call: NA
j_call: TRBJ1-2
clone_size: NA
v_call: TRBV28
cdr3_aa: CASTLRLGRGGYTF
cdr3_nt: TGTGCCAGCACTCTACGACTAGGGCGCGGGGGCTACACCTTC

d_call: NA
j_call: TRBJ2-5
clone_size: NA
v_call: TRBV27
cdr3_aa: CASSLLGSGEETQYF
cdr3_nt: TGTGCCAGCAGTTTATTGGGTTCCGGGGAAGAGACCCAGTACTTC

d_call: NA
j_call: TRBJ1-2
clone_size: NA
v_call: TRBV3-1/TRBV3-2
cdr3_aa: CASSQGPLPPYGYTF
cdr3_nt: TGTGCCAGCAGCCAGGGGCCGCTCCCCCCCTATGGCTACACCTTC

d_call: TRBD1
j_call: TRBJ1-5
clone_size: NA
v_call: TRBV6-5
cdr3_aa: CASSSDRVNQPQHF
cdr3_nt: TGTGCCAGCAGTTCGGACAGGGTAAATCAGCCCCAGCATTTT

d_call: NA
j_call: TRBJ1-5
clone_size: NA
v_call: TRBV11-2
cdr3_aa: CASSLEAQPQHF
cdr3_nt: TGTGCCAGCAGCTTAGAAGCTCAGCCCCAGCATTTT

d_call: NA
j_call: TRBJ2-2
clone_size: NA
v_call: TRBV6-5
cdr3_aa: CASSKTSYGELFF
cdr3_nt: TGTGCCAGCAGTAAGACTAGTTACGGGGAGCTGTTTTTT

d_call: NA
j_call: TRBJ2-6
clone_size: NA
v_call: TRBV4-3
cdr3_aa: CASSQGVVGGTGANVLTF
cdr3_nt: TGCGCCAGCAGCCAAGGCGTGGTCGGGGGTACTGGGGCCAACGTCCTGACTTTC

d_call: TRBD2
j_call: TRBJ2-5
clone_size: NA
v_call: TRBV19
cdr3_aa: CASSGGGTILTQYF
cdr3_nt: TGTGCCAGTAGCGGCGGGGGGACCATCCTGACCCAGTACTTC

d_call: TRBD1
j_call: TRBJ2-1
clone_size: NA
v_call: TRBV6-6
cdr3_aa: CASSYGTGATNEQFF
cdr3_nt: TGTGCCAGCAGTTACGGGACAGGAGCCACCAATGAGCAGTTCTTC

d_call: TRBD1
j_call: TRBJ1-4
clone_size: few
v_call: TRBV3-1/TRBV3-2
cdr3_aa: CASSQGTGGLSEKLFF
cdr3_nt: TGTGCCAGCAGCCAGGGGACAGGGGGCCTTAGTGAAAAACTGTTTTTT

d_call: NA
j_call: TRBJ2-1
clone_size: NA
v_call: TRBV6-5
cdr3_aa: CASSSTGDLYNEQFF
cdr3_nt: TGTGCCAGCAGTTCCACGGGGGACCTCTACAATGAGCAGTTCTTC

d_call: NA
j_call: TRBJ2-5
clone_size: NA
v_call: TRBV12-3/TRBV12-4
cdr3_aa: CASSQRAEGAQYF
cdr3_nt: TGTGCCAGCAGTCAACGGGCCGAAGGGGCCCAGTACTTC

d_call: NA
j_call: TRBJ2-1
clone_size: NA
v_call: TRBV13
cdr3_aa: CASSFPLARNEQFF
cdr3_nt: TGTGCCAGCAGCTTCCCCCTAGCGAGGAATGAGCAGTTCTTC

d_call: TRBD2
j_call: TRBJ2-1
clone_size: NA
v_call: TRBV9
cdr3_aa: CASSLRTSDSYNEQFF
cdr3_nt: TGTGCCAGCAGCCTCCGGACTAGTGACTCCTACAATGAGCAGTTCTTC

d_call: NA
j_call: TRBJ1-3
clone_size: few
v_call: TRBV6-6
cdr3_aa: CASRHQRNTIYF
cdr3_nt: TGTGCCAGCAGACACCAGAGAAACACCATATATTTT

d_call: TRBD1
j_call: TRBJ1-2
clone_size: NA
v_call: TRBV19
cdr3_aa: CASSIVPGQGAINYGYTF
cdr3_nt: TGTGCCAGTAGTATAGTCCCGGGACAGGGGGCGATTAACTATGGCTACACCTTC

d_call: TRBD2
j_call: TRBJ2-4
clone_size: NA
v_call: TRBV30
cdr3_aa: CAWSNPLAGGAKNIQYF
cdr3_nt: TGTGCCTGGAGTAACCCACTAGCGGGAGGTGCCAAAAACATTCAGTACTTC